This TCR beta chain was recovered during a study of cytomegalovirus exposure and HLA in healthy donors. Every donor was a healthy person donating bone marrow. Researchers ran the PCR with 60 Vbeta and 13 Jbeta primers. Only in-frame clones appear in the TCRdb table, and some are missing; sequencing was by immunoSEQ multiplex PCR. Seen here are roughly 70,000 clones, 74% observed once, and the top ten hold around 10%. To note about this clone: The antigen is unknown.

Germline assignment: CDR1 MRHNA and CDR2 SNTAGT. V gave up 4 bases and J gave up 6 bases; unmatched junction bases: 3. The CDR3 is 14 amino acids. Study conclusions and caveats: Most TCR sequences showed up rarely, but some public TCRs showed up in many donors.

The clonotype was recovered from a human donor in good health. Sequenced: PBMCs. The genes are TRBV6-4 and TRBJ2-1; 10 bases match TRBD2. The CDR3 region is CASSASGGANEQFF. CDR3 DNA sequence: TGTGCCAGCAGTGCCAGCGGGGGGGCCAATGAGCAGTTCTTC.